The rows below give T cell receptor beta chains drawn from one sample of a study of T cell repertoires in cytomegalovirus infection. TCRdb ran MiXCR on the reads and lists one entry per CDR3 protein. This repertoire shows 80,000 to 90,000 distinct CDR3 sequences, 45% to 55% found once; its top ten account for 93%. No antigens are known for them. The source was CD8+ T cells from cultured PBMCs, collected from culture after CMV antigen stimulation. Receptor source: a human donor in good health (CMV status not recorded). Some clones in this sample may be carry-over from other donors' samples. CDR3s leave out the opening cysteine and the closing phenylalanine or tryptophan. Each record gives: J gene, V gene, clone size, CDR3 protein. Rows give clone size only sometimes, using once, few, many, or a class for an expanded clone.

TRBJ2-5 TRBV15 NA ATSREVQRETQY
TRBJ1-1 TRBV19 NA ASSHPSMNTEAF
TRBJ2-7 TRBV28 NA AISGTSGSLSYEQY
TRBJ2-1 TRBV14 NA ASSQDRLFNEQF
TRBJ2-7 TRBV7-6 NA ASSFRGHYEQY
TRBJ2-2 TRBV12-3/TRBV12-4 NA ASSFSGQGLNTGELF
TRBJ2-3 TRBV7-4 NA ASSSLAGGPVDTQY
TRBJ1-2 TRBV5-1 NA ASSLGNYGYT
TRBJ1-1 TRBV19 NA ASSPVFGEVNTEAF
TRBJ2-2 TRBV7-6 few ASSTNGNTGELF
TRBJ2-2 TRBV5-6 NA ASSRGTTGELF
TRBJ2-1 TRBV7-9 NA ASSSPAGRNEQF
TRBJ2-3 TRBV6-4 NA ASSDRPSSTDTQY
TRBJ2-5 TRBV7-8 NA ASSLGTPETQY
TRBJ2-6 TRBV19 NA ASSMLSSGANVLT
TRBJ1-5 TRBV6-2/TRBV6-3 NA ASLKRKGDQPQH
TRBJ1-6 TRBV11-2 NA ASSFWEKQNPYPLH
TRBJ2-5 TRBV7-8 few ASTGGANQETQY
TRBJ2-7 TRBV27 NA ASSFRGVPYEQY
TRBJ1-2 TRBV7-9 NA ASSLPADYGYT
TRBJ2-2 TRBV7-9 NA ASSPGQGLTGELF
TRBJ1-6 TRBV6-6 NA ASSYSPRDSPLH
TRBJ2-2 TRBV27 NA ASSLAGAGELF
TRBJ2-3 TRBV11-2 NA ASTITSADTQY
TRBJ2-3 TRBV27 few ASSPNHGDADTQY
TRBJ2-2 TRBV6-1 NA ASREGPGGGELF
TRBJ2-2 TRBV12-3/TRBV12-4 NA ASSPKGQEPYTGELF
TRBJ2-3 TRBV4-2 NA ASSQDRGDTQY
TRBJ2-2 TRBV19 few ASSSLEALSGELF
TRBJ2-5 TRBV7-2 NA ASSSRTSGAS
TRBJ2-7 TRBV28 few ASSWGQGEYEQY
TRBJ2-5 TRBV12-3/TRBV12-4 NA ASSPLEGARETQY
TRBJ1-5 TRBV19 few ASSTGILDQPQH